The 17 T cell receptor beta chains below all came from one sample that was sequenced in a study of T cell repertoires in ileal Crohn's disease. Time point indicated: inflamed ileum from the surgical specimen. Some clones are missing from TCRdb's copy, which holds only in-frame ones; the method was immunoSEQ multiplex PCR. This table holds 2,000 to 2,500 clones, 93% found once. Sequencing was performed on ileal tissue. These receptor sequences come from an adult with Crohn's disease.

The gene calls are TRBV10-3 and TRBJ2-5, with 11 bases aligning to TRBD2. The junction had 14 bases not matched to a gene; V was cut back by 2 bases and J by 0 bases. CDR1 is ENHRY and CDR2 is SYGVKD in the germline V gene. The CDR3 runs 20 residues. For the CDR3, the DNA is TGTGCCATCAGTGAGGGGAAAGGTGGGACTAGCGGATACCACCAAGAGACCCAGTACTTC. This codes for CAISEGKGGTSGYHQETQYF.

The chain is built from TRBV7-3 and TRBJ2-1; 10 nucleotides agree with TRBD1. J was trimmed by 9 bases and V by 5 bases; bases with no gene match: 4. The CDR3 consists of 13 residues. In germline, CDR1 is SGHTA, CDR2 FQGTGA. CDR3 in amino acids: CASSRDRGGEQFF. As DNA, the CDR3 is TGTGCCAGCAGCCGGGACAGGGGTGGTGAGCAGTTCTTC.

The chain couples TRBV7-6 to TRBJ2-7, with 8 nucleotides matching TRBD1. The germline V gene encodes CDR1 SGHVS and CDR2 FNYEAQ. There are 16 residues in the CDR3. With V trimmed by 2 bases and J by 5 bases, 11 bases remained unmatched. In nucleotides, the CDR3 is TGTGCCAGCAGCTTATATTCTACAGGGGGAGTCGACGAGCAGTACTTC. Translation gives CASSLYSTGGVDEQYF.

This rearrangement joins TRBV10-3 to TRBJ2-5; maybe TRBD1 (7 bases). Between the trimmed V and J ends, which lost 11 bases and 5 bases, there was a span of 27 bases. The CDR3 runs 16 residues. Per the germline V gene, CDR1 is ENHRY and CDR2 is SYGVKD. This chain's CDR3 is CAAGNPTGPQPETQYF. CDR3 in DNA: TGTGCCGCGGGGAACCCGACAGGGCCCCAACCGGAGACCCAGTACTTC.

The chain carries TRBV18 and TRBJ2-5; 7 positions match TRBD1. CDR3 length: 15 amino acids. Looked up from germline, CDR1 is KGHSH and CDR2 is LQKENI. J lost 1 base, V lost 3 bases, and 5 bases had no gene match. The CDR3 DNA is TGTGCCAGCTCACCCCGGGACAGAGGCCAAGAGACCCAGTACTTC. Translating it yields CASSPRDRGQETQYF.

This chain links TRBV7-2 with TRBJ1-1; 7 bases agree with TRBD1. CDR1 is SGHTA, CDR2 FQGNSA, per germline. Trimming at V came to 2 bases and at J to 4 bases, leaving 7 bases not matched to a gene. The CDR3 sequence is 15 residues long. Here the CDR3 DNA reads TGTGCCAGCAGCTTACTTCACAGGGGTGGCACTGAAGCTTTCTTT. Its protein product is CASSLLHRGGTEAFF.

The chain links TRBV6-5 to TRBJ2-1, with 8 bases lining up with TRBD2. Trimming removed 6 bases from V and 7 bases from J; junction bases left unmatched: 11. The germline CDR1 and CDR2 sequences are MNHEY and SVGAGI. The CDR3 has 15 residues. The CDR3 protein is CASSPPGLGVNEQFF. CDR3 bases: TGTGCCAGCAGCCCACCGGGACTAGGTGTGAATGAGCAGTTCTTC.

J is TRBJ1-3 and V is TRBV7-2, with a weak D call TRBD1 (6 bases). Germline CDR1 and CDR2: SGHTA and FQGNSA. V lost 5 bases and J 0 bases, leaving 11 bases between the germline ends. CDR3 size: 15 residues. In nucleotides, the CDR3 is TGTGCCAGCAGCCCACAGGGTTACTCTGGAAACACCATATATTTT. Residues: CASSPQGYSGNTIYF.

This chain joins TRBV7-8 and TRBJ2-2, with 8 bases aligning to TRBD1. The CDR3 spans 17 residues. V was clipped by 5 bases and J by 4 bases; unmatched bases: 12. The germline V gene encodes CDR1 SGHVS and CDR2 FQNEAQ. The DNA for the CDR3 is TGTGCCAGCAGCACCCGCACAGGGGGGAAAGGCACCGGGGAGCTGTTTTTT. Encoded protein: CASSTRTGGKGTGELFF.

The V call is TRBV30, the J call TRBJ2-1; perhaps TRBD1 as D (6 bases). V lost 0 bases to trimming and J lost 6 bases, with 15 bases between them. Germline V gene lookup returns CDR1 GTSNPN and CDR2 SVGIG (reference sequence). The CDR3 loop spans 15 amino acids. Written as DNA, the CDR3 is TGTGCCTGGAGTGTTGGGTTGGGACACCTCAATGAGCAGTTCTTC. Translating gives CAWSVGLGHLNEQFF.

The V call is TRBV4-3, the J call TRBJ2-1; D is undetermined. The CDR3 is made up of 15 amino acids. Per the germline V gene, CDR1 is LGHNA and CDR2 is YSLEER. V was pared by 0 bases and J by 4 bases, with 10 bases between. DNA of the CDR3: TGCGCCAGCAGCCAAGATGGGAATAGGTACAATGAGCAGTTCTTC. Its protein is CASSQDGNRYNEQFF.

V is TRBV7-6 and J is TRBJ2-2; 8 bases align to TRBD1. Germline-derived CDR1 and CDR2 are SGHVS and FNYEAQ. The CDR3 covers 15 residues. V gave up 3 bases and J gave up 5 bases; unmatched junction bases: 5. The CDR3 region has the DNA TGTGCCAGCAGCTTCCAGGACAGGGTAACCGGGGAGCTGTTTTTT. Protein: CASSFQDRVTGELFF.

CDR3 bases: TGTGCCAGCAGCTTGGGGCAGGTTACCTATGGCTACACCTTC. Protein: CASSLGQVTYGYTF. The chain employs TRBV7-9 and TRBJ1-2; D is possibly TRBD1 (5 bases). With 3 bases removed from V and 4 bases from J, the gap between germline ends came to 12 bases. Germline V gives CDR1 SEHNR, CDR2 FQNEAQ (reference sequence). The CDR3 is 14 amino acids. Together with reference TRBV7-9 and TRBJ1-2, the CDR3 gives the full variable domain: DTGVSQNPRHKITKRGQNVTFRCDPISEHNRLYWYRQTLGQGPEFLTYFQNEAQLEKSRLLSDRFSAERPKGSFSTLEIQRTEQGDSAMYLCASSLGQVTYGYTFGSGTRLTVV.

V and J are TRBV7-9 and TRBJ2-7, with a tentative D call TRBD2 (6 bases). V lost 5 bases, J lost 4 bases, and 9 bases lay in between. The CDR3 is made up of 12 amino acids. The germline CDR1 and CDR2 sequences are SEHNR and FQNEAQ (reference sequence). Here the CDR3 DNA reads TGTGCCAGCAGCAGGAGGGAGTACGAGCAGTACTTC. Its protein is CASSRREYEQYF.

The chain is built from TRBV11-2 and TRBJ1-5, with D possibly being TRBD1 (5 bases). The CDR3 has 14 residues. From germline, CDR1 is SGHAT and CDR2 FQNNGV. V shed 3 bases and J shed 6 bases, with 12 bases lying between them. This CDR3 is CASSFSGSGQPQHF. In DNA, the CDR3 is TGTGCCAGCAGCTTTTCAGGGTCGGGTCAGCCCCAGCATTTT.

CDR3 in amino acids: CASANGSNYGYTF. The DNA for the CDR3 is TGTGCCAGCGCGAACGGTAGTAACTATGGCTACACCTTC. The chain has TRBV27 and TRBJ1-2; no clear D gene. Germline V gives CDR1 MNHEY, CDR2 SMNVEV (reference sequence). The length of the CDR3 is 13 residues. Trimming took 8 bases from V and 1 from J, leaving 11 bases between them.

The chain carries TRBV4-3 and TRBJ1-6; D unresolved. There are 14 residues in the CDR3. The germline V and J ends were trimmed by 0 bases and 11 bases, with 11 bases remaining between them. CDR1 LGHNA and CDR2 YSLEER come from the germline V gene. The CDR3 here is CASSQDVLRTPLHF. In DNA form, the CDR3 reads TGCGCCAGCAGCCAAGATGTTTTGAGGACACCCCTCCACTTT.